These 9 T cell receptor beta chains share one sample of origin, sequenced in a study of T cell responses to AZD1222 COVID-19 vaccine. Sequencing was performed with immunoSEQ multiplex PCR; in TCRdb, only in-frame clones are kept and a portion is missing. The data show 180,000 or so clones, nearly 95% seen once. The sequenced sample was peripheral blood, obtained 28 days after the second AZD1222 dose. The receptors originated from an adult who received the AZD1222 COVID-19 vaccine.

This rearrangement joins TRBV18 to TRBJ1-1; D perhaps matches TRBD1 (6 bases). The CDR3 has 15 amino acids. The germline CDR1 and CDR2 sequences are KGHSH and LQKENI. Trimming stripped 3 bases from V and 4 bases from J, with 15 bases between. The CDR3 spells CASSPPRGPGTEAFF. The CDR3 nucleotides are TGTGCCAGCTCACCCCCCAGGGGCCCGGGCACTGAAGCTTTCTTT.

The rearrangement joins TRBV12-3 or TRBV12-4 to TRBJ1-4, with D perhaps matching TRBD1 (5 bases). The CDR3 is 13 residues long. V was cut by 3 bases and J by 5 bases, with 7 bases left in between. CDR3 sequence reads: CASSFRGNEKLFF. CDR3 nucleotides: TGTGCCAGCAGTTTTCGGGGGAATGAAAAACTGTTTTTT.

The chain employs TRBV5-8 and TRBJ1-4; D uncertain. V lost 4 bases to trimming and J lost 1 base, with 8 bases between them. The V gene's germline CDR1 is SGHTS and CDR2 YDEGEE. The CDR3 extends over 14 amino acids. Here the CDR3 DNA reads TGTGCCAGCAGCCGGGATAGAACTAATGAAAAACTGTTTTTT. Residues: CASSRDRTNEKLFF.

CDR3 sequence reads: CASSLEGRGPQHF. The CDR3 DNA follows: TGTGCCAGCAGTTTAGAGGGGAGGGGGCCCCAGCATTTT. V and J are TRBV27 and TRBJ1-5; D perhaps matches TRBD1 (5 bases). CDR3 length: 13 residues. The V gene's germline CDR1 is MNHEY and CDR2 SMNVEV (reference sequence). The V gene lost 2 bases and the J gene lost 9 bases, with 11 bases spanning the gap.

The count of this clone is one. The chain employs TRBV5-1 and TRBJ2-3; 16 bases map to TRBD2. CDR1 and CDR2 (germline): SGHRS, YFSETQ. V was pared by 6 bases and J by 6 bases, with 7 bases of the junction left unmatched. The CDR3 is 16 amino acids. In nucleotides, the CDR3 is TGCGCCAGCAAGGCCGGGACTAGCGGGGGGGCGGATACGCAGTATTTT. This translates into CASKAGTSGGADTQYF. Supplemented by reference TRBV5-1 and TRBJ2-3, the full variable domain reads KAGVTQTPRYLIKTRGQQVTLSCSPISGHRSVSWYQQTPGQGLQFLFEYFSETQRNKGNFPGRFSGRQFSNSRSEMNVSTLELGDSALYLCASKAGTSGGADTQYFGPGTRLTVL.

This chain connects TRBV4-1 to TRBJ2-7; either TRBD1 or TRBD2 may supply D (7 bases each). This CDR3 contains 16 residues. From germline, CDR1 is MGHRA and CDR2 YSYEKL. Trimming shortened V by 1 base and J by 7 bases, and 20 bases separated the two germline ends. CDR3 DNA: TGCGCCAGCAGCCAAGTCAGGGGTACAGGGGAGGGTGAGCAGTACTTC. Translation: CASSQVRGTGEGEQYF.

The chain couples TRBV3-1 (or the pseudogene TRBV3-2) to TRBJ1-3; D gene unclear. Germline V CDR1 and CDR2: LGHDT, YNNKEL (reference sequence). The CDR3 contains 15 residues. Deletions cut 2 bases from V and 0 bases from J, with 8 bases between. CDR3: CASSQLTISGNTIYF. Written as DNA, the CDR3 is TGTGCCAGCAGCCAACTGACCATCTCTGGAAACACCATATATTTT.

The chain recombines TRBV28 with TRBJ1-2; tentatively, D is TRBD1 (5 bases). The length of the CDR3 is 13 residues. V shed 2 bases and J shed 6 bases, with 10 bases lying between them. Germline V gene data show CDR1 as MDHEN and CDR2 as SYDVKM. The CDR3 reads CASSLGTDDGYTF. In DNA form, the CDR3 reads TGTGCCAGCAGTTTAGGGACGGATGATGGCTACACCTTC.

The chain has TRBV27 and TRBJ1-1; 7 positions agree with TRBD1. V gave up 4 bases and J gave up 6 bases; unmatched junction bases: 11. The CDR3 runs 15 residues. Germline-derived CDR1 and CDR2 are MNHEY and SMNVEV (reference sequence). CDR3 in DNA: TGTGCCAGCAGTTCCATCAGGACAGGTGATCCTGAAGCTTTCTTT. This sequence encodes CASSSIRTGDPEAFF.